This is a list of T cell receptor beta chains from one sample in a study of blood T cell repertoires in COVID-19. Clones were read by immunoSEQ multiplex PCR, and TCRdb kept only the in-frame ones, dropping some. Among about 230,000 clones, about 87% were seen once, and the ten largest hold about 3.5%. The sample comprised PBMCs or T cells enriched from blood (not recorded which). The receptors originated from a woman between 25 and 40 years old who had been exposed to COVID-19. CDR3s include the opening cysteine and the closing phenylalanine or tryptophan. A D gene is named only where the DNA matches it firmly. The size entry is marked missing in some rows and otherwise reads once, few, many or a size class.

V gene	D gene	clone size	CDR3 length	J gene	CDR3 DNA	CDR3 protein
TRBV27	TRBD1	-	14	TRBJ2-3	TGTGCCAGCAACCGACAGGGGGCAACAGATACGCAGTATTTT	CASNRQGATDTQYF
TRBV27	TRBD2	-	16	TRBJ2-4	TGTGCCAGCAGTACGGGACTAGCGGGAGTCAAAAACATTCAGTACTTC	CASSTGLAGVKNIQYF
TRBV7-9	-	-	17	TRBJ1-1	TGTGCCAGCAGCTTAAGACCGGGGGAAACTTTGAACACTGAAGCTTTCTTT	CASSLRPGETLNTEAFF
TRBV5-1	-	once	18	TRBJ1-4	TGCGCCAGCAGCTTGGGTCGGGCGGGAGGAGTGACTAATGAAAAACTGTTTTTT	CASSLGRAGGVTNEKLFF
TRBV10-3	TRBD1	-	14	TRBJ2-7	TGTGCCATCAGGGGGACAGGAGCAGACTACGAGCAGTACTTC	CAIRGTGADYEQYF
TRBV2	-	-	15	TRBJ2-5	TGTGCCAGCAGTGAAGCGTCCAGGGGGGAAGAGACCCAGTACTTC	CASSEASRGEETQYF
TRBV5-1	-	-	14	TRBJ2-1	TGCGCCAGCAGCTCGAACAGGGGAGGCAATGAGCAGTTCTTC	CASSSNRGGNEQFF
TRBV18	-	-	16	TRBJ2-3	TGTGCCAGCTCGAAGTCTAGATCCCCTTACACAGATACGCAGTATTTT	CASSKSRSPYTDTQYF
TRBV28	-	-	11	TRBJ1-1	TGTGCCAGCAGTTTTTCCCGGGAAGCTTTCTTT	CASSFSREAFF
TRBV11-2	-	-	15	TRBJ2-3	TGTGCCAGCAGCTTAGCGGGAGCCCTCCCAGATACGCAGTATTTT	CASSLAGALPDTQYF
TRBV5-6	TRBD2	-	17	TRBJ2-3	TGTGCCAGCAGCGCAGAAATCCTAGCGGGAGGGGCAGATACGCAGTATTTT	CASSAEILAGGADTQYF
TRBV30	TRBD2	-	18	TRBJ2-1	TGTGCCTGGACCAACGACCTACCGACTAGCGGGGGGTACAATGAGCAGTTCTTC	CAWTNDLPTSGGYNEQFF
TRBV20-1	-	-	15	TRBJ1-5	TGCAGTGCTAGTGACTCCCGACGGGTAAATCAGCCCCAGCATTTT	CSASDSRRVNQPQHF
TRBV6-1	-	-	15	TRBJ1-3	TGTGCCAGCAGTGAAGAGAGGCGGGTTGGAAACACCATATATTTT	CASSEERRVGNTIYF
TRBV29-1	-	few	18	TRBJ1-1	TGCAGCGTTACGCCCTGGCTCAGGACTGGACCACCGAACACTGAAGCTTTCTTT	CSVTPWLRTGPPNTEAFF
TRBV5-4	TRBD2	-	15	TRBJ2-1	TGTGCCAGCAGCTTCCGGGGGACTACCTACAATGAGCAGTTCTTC	CASSFRGTTYNEQFF
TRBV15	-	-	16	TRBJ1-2	TGTGCCACCAGCAGAGCCACTGACAGTACTACCTATGGCTACACCTTC	CATSRATDSTTYGYTF
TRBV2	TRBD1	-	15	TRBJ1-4	TGTGCCAGCAGTGGACAGGGACAGGGAAATGAAAAACTGTTTTTT	CASSGQGQGNEKLFF
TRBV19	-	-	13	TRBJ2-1	TGTGCCAGTAGATTCCTGGGAGAGTATGAGCAGTTCTTC	CASRFLGEYEQFF
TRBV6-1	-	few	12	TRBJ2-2	TGTGCCAGCAGTGAACCCATCGGGGAGCTGTTTTTT	CASSEPIGELFF
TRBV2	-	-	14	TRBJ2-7	TGTGCCAGCAGGAAGCGGGACAATTCCTACGAGCAGTACTTC	CASRKRDNSYEQYF
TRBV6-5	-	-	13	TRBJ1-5	TGTGCCAGCAGTTACCGGGGCAATCAGCCCCAGCATTTT	CASSYRGNQPQHF
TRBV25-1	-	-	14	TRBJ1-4	TGTGCCAGCAGTGAATGGGGGGGTAATGAAAAACTGTTTTTT	CASSEWGGNEKLFF